The clone carrying this T cell receptor (beta chain) was seen many times. This CDR3 is 13 amino acids long. Germline values: CDR1 MNHEY, CDR2 SVGAGI. With V trimmed by 6 bases and J by 9 bases, 7 bases remained unmatched. The data are from a study of regulatory T cells in long-lasting Graves disease. Overall study: The study enrolled newly diagnosed Graves' patients on antithyroid drugs under 3 months.

Time point meaning: newly diagnosed GD, antithyroid drugs for less than 3 months. PBMC-derived RNA was used for the TCR library. Researchers made TCR beta libraries by using iRepertoire HTBI primers and running Arm-PCR on CDR3 regions. TCRdb re-analysed the multiplex PCR reads in MiXCR, keeping a single row per CDR3 protein. The sample has 400,000 to 550,000 distinct CDR3 sequences, about 17% seen once. These records were also assigned to another study, of T cells in Graves' hyperthyroidism and ophthalmopathy. That report adds: Peripheral blood also featured most of the thyroid clonotypes expanded above 0.001.

The chain recombines TRBV6-5 with TRBJ2-1, with 8 nucleotides matching TRBD2. The input for sequencing was peripheral blood mononuclear cells (PBMCs), taken at new diagnosis, from a patient treated with antithyroid drugs. This TCR was recovered from a woman aged 18-29 years with Graves disease. The CDR3 region is CASSYRREGEQFF. DNA for the CDR3: TGTGCCAGCAGCTACCGCCGGGAGGGTGAGCAGTTCTTC.